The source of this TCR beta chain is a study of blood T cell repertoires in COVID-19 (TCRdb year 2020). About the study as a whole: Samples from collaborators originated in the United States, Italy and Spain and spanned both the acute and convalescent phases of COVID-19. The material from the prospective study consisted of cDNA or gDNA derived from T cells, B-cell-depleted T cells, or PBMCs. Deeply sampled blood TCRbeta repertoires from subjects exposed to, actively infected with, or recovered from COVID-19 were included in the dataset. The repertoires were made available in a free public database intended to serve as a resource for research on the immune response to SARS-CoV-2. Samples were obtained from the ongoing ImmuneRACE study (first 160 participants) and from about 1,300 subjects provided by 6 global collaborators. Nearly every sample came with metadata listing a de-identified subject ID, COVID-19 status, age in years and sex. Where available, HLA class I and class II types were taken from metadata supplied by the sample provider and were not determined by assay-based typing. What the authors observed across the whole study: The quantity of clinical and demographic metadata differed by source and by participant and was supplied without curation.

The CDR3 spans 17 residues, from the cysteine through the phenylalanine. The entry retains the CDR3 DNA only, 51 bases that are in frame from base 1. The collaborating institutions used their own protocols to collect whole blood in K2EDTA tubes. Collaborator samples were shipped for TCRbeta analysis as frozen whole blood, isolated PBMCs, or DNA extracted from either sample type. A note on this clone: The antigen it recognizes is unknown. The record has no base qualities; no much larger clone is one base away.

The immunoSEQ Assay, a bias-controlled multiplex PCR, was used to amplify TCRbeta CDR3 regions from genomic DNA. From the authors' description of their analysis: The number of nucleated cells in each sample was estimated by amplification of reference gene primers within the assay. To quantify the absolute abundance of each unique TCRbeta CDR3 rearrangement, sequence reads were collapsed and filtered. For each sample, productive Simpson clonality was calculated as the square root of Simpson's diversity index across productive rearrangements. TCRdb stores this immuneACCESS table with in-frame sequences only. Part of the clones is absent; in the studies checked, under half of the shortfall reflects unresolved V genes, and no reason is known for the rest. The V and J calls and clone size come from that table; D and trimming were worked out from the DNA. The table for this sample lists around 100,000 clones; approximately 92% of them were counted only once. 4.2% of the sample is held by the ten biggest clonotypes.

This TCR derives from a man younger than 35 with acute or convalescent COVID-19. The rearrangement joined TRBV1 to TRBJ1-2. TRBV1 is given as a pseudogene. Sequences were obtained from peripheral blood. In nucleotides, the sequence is TGCACCATCCTCGACCGGGAGAGGGTTGGGTTATACGATGGCTACACCTTC. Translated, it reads CTILDRERVGLYDGYTF.